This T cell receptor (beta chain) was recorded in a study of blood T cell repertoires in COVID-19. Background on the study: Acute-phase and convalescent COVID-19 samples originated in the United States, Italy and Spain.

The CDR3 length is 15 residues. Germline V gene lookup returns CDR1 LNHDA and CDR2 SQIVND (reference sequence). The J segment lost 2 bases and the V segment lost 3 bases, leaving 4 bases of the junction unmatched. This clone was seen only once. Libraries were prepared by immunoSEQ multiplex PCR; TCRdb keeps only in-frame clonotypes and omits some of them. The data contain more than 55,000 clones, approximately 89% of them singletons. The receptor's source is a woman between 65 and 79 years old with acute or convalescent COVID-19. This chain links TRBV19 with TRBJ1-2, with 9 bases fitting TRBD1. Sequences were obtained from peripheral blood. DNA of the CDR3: TGTGCCAGTAGTATTACCGGACAGGGGAACTATGGCTACACCTTC. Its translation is CASSITGQGNYGYTF.